Below are 26 T cell receptor beta chains sequenced from a single sample in a study of blood T cell repertoires in COVID-19 (dated by TCRdb to 2019 to 2021). Library preparation employed the immunoSEQ multiplex PCR assay. TCRdb carries this immuneACCESS record with in-frame sequences only. Its versions omit some clonotypes, under half of them owing to an unresolved V gene in the studies checked, with the rest unexplained. The sample data list 380,000 or so clones, and around 87% of these were observed just once. 1.3% of the sample belongs to the ten largest clones. The sequencing sample was made of PBMCs or T cells enriched from blood (not recorded which). These receptors were obtained from a man under 40 who had recovered from COVID-19.

V gene TRBV19 combines with J gene TRBJ1-5; D is unclear. The CDR3 is 15 amino acids. Looked up from germline, CDR1 is LNHDA and CDR2 is SQIVND (reference sequence). The V and J ends lost 5 bases and 0 bases respectively, with 11 bases between them. CDR3 nucleotides: TGTGCCAGTAGTCCCGCGGGGTATAGCAATCAGCCCCAGCATTTT. Its protein is CASSPAGYSNQPQHF.

This clone was counted between two and nine times. V is TRBV11-3 and J is TRBJ2-2; possible D gene TRBD2, 6 bases. The CDR3 covers 16 residues. CDR1 and CDR2 from the germline V gene are SGHNT and YENEEA. The germline V and J ends were trimmed by 3 bases and 6 bases, with 17 bases remaining between them. CDR3 amino acids: CASSLGRDSGPGELFF. Here the CDR3 DNA reads TGTGCCAGCAGCTTGGGCCGGGACTCAGGACCCGGGGAGCTGTTTTTT. The full variable domain, completed using reference TRBV11-3 and TRBJ2-2, is EAGVVQSPRYKIIEKKQPVAFWCNPISGHNTLYWYLQNLGQGPELLIRYENEEAVDDSQLPKDRFSAERLKGVDSTLKIQPAELGDSAVYLCASSLGRDSGPGELFFGEGSRLTVL.

V and J are TRBV7-2 and TRBJ1-6, with unresolved D. Germline V gene sequence: CDR1 SGHTA, CDR2 FQGNSA. CDR3 length: 13 amino acids. V lost 4 bases and J 11 bases, leaving 12 bases between the germline ends. CDR3 loop: CASSSLPETPLHF. In DNA, the CDR3 is TGTGCCAGCAGCTCCCTACCCGAAACACCCCTCCACTTT.

The chain uses TRBV19 and TRBJ1-2; D not certain. Germline CDR1 LNHDA, CDR2 SQIVND (reference sequence). V lost 1 base to trimming and J lost 2 bases, with 5 bases between them. CDR3 length: 13 residues. The CDR3 sequence is CASSIVLNYGYTF. In nucleotides, the CDR3 is TGTGCCAGTAGTATAGTCCTGAACTATGGCTACACCTTC.

This clone was picked up a small number of times. V usage is TRBV7-2 and J usage is TRBJ2-7; maybe TRBD2 (5 bases). Germline CDR1 and CDR2: SGHTA and FQGNSA. With 0 bases removed from V and 3 bases from J, the gap between germline ends came to 6 bases. The CDR3 consists of 13 residues. The DNA of the CDR3 is TGTGCCAGCAGCTTAGCACTAGACTACGAGCAGTACTTC. This codes for CASSLALDYEQYF.

This chain joins TRBV19 and TRBJ1-5; TRBD1 matches at 10 bases. This CDR3 has 14 amino acids. From germline, CDR1 is LNHDA and CDR2 SQIVND (reference sequence). Unmatched junction bases numbered 4, after V lost 4 bases and J lost 7 bases. CDR3 nucleotide sequence: TGTGCCAGTAGTACCGGGACAGGGGAGCAGCCCCAGCATTTT. The encoded protein is CASSTGTGEQPQHF.

The chain has TRBV18 and TRBJ1-2; the D is unclear. Trimming cost V 2 bases and J 0 bases, with 16 bases left between them. The germline V gene has CDR1 KGHSH and CDR2 LQKENI. The CDR3 spans 17 residues. CDR3 bases: TGTGCCAGCTCACCAACAAGACAAGCCCACTCTAACTATGGCTACACCTTC. Protein sequence: CASSPTRQAHSNYGYTF.

V gene TRBV30 combines with J gene TRBJ2-3; D possibly corresponds to TRBD2 (7 bases). The germline V and J ends were trimmed by 3 bases and 2 bases, with 15 bases remaining between them. This CDR3 region has 15 residues. Germline CDR1 and CDR2: GTSNPN and SVGIG (reference sequence). The CDR3 region is CAWSGGQGSTDTQYF. In nucleotides, the CDR3 is TGTGCCTGGAGCGGGGGGCAGGGGTCCACAGATACGCAGTATTTT.

This clone was seen more than once but under ten times. This sequence joins TRBV18 and TRBJ1-2; possible D gene TRBD1, 6 bases. The V end lost 4 bases, the J end lost 4 bases, and 10 bases lay between the germline ends. Germline V lookup: CDR1 KGHSH, CDR2 LQKENI. The CDR3 runs 13 residues. This CDR3 is CASSHDRSYGYTF. In DNA, the CDR3 is TGTGCCAGCTCACACGACAGGAGCTATGGCTACACCTTC.

The rearrangement joins TRBV6-5 to TRBJ1-2; no clear D. Trimming took 2 bases from V and 0 from J, leaving 10 bases between them. CDR3 length: 15 residues. The V gene's germline CDR1 is MNHEY and CDR2 SVGAGI. CDR3 coding DNA: TGTGCCAGCAGTTACCATCAACCAGCTAACTATGGCTACACCTTC. It translates to CASSYHQPANYGYTF.

V gene TRBV29-1 combines with J gene TRBJ2-5; TRBD1 aligns across 9 bases. The junction had 10 bases not matched to a gene; V was cut back by 1 base and J by 4 bases. Per the germline V gene, CDR1 is SQVTM and CDR2 is ANQGSEA. This CDR3 contains 16 residues. The CDR3 sequence: CSVEASGTGWTETQYF. CDR3 in DNA: TGCAGCGTTGAAGCATCCGGGACAGGGTGGACAGAGACCCAGTACTTC.

The rearrangement uses TRBV18 and TRBJ1-6; D perhaps matches TRBD1 (5 bases). The V end lost 3 bases, the J end lost 6 bases, and 9 bases lay between the germline ends. The CDR3 runs 14 residues. CDR1 and CDR2 (germline): KGHSH, LQKENI. The CDR3 reads CASSPLGGNSPLHF. CDR3 bases: TGTGCCAGCTCACCCCTGGGGGGTAATTCACCCCTCCACTTT.

The chain combines TRBV5-5 with TRBJ2-1, with TRBD2 matching over 12 bases. The J segment lost 10 bases and the V segment lost 0 bases, leaving 8 bases of the junction unmatched. CDR1 is SGHKS and CDR2 is YYEKEE in the germline V gene (reference sequence). The length of the CDR3 is 16 residues. The CDR3 DNA reads as TGTGCCAGCAGCTTGGGGACTAGCGGGGTTTCGGGGGAGCAGTTCTTC. Its translation is CASSLGTSGVSGEQFF.

The chain has TRBV5-1 and TRBJ1-1; D not resolved. V dropped 0 bases and J dropped 1 base, with 10 bases sitting between them. Germline lookup yields CDR1 SGHRS and CDR2 YFSETQ. CDR3 size: 15 residues. CDR3 sequence: CASSLARVENTEAFF. CDR3 nucleotides: TGCGCCAGCAGCTTGGCGAGGGTGGAGAACACTGAAGCTTTCTTT.

This clone was observed a single time. The chain uses TRBV6-5 and TRBJ2-7; D unresolved. The ends were cut back, 0 bases at V and 6 bases at J, with 18 bases in the middle. The CDR3 is made up of 16 amino acids. From germline, CDR1 is MNHEY and CDR2 SVGAGI. The DNA for the CDR3 is TGTGCCAGCAGTTACTCACCCTCTCCCCGGGTCGCCGAGCAGTACTTC. Translating it yields CASSYSPSPRVAEQYF.

The rearrangement joins TRBV27 to TRBJ1-1, with D maybe TRBD1 (5 bases). Trimming cost V 8 bases and J 3 bases, with 13 bases left between them. The CDR3 sequence is 13 residues long. Germline V gene lookup returns CDR1 MNHEY and CDR2 SMNVEV (reference sequence). As DNA, the CDR3 is TGTGCCAGCGCCACTGGGGCGGACACTGAAGCTTTCTTT. Translated, it gives CASATGADTEAFF.

The chain joins TRBV10-2 to TRBJ1-5, with 12 bases aligning to TRBD1. The CDR3 length is 15 residues. V gave up 5 bases and J gave up 7 bases; unmatched junction bases: 6. Germline lookup yields CDR1 WSHSY and CDR2 SAAADI. The CDR3 DNA follows: TGCGCCAGCAGTACGGGACAGGGGGCCGGACAGCCCCAGCATTTT. It encodes CASSTGQGAGQPQHF.

The chain has TRBV12-3 or TRBV12-4 and TRBJ1-2, with D perhaps TRBD1 (5 bases). V lost 5 bases and J 4 bases, leaving 11 bases between the germline ends. The length of the CDR3 is 13 residues. CDR3 region: CASSHDSGYGYTF. CDR3 in DNA: TGTGCCAGCAGTCACGACAGTGGCTATGGCTACACCTTC.

This rearrangement joins TRBV4-2 to TRBJ1-1; D not resolved. Trimming cost V 1 base and J 0 bases, with 9 bases left between them. The CDR3 is made up of 15 amino acids. Per germline, CDR1 LGHNA and CDR2 YNFKEQ. In DNA form, the CDR3 reads TGTGCCAGCAGCCAAGCCGGACTCCTGAACACTGAAGCTTTCTTT. It specifies CASSQAGLLNTEAFF.

The CDR3: CASSPSGGTAYEQYF. As DNA, the CDR3 is TGCGCCAGCAGCCCGAGCGGGGGTACCGCCTACGAGCAGTACTTC. V and J are TRBV5-1 and TRBJ2-7; 8 bases are a match to TRBD2. J was trimmed by 2 bases and V by 4 bases; bases with no gene match: 8. The CDR3 is 15 amino acids. CDR1 and CDR2 (germline): SGHRS, YFSETQ. Full variable domain (outside the CDR3, taken from reference TRBV5-1 and TRBJ2-7): KAGVTQTPRYLIKTRGQQVTLSCSPISGHRSVSWYQQTPGQGLQFLFEYFSETQRNKGNFPGRFSGRQFSNSRSEMNVSTLELGDSALYLCASSPSGGTAYEQYFGPGTRLTVT.

V usage is TRBV19 and J usage is TRBJ2-2, with 9 bases matching TRBD1. The CDR3 is 16 amino acids. CDR1 and CDR2 from the germline V gene are LNHDA and SQIVND (reference sequence). The V segment lost 6 bases and the J segment 3 bases; nucleotides outside the gene matches: 8. CDR3 in DNA: TGTGCCAGTAGATTAGACAGGGGGAGCCACACCGGGGAGCTGTTTTTT. Its translation is CASRLDRGSHTGELFF.

V usage is TRBV18 and J usage is TRBJ1-2, with D unclear. V was pared by 3 bases and J by 4 bases, with 9 bases between. Germline loops: CDR1 KGHSH, CDR2 LQKENI. The CDR3 sequence is 13 residues long. This CDR3 reads CASSPKIRYGYTF. The CDR3 region has the DNA TGTGCCAGCTCACCTAAAATCCGCTATGGCTACACCTTC.

The V gene is TRBV5-1, the J gene TRBJ2-1, with TRBD1 matching 8 bases. Germline V gives CDR1 SGHRS, CDR2 YFSETQ. The CDR3 is 14 amino acids. J lost 6 bases, V lost 0 bases, and 2 bases had no gene match. The CDR3 DNA is TGCGCCAGCAGCTTGGGCAGGGGGCCCAATGAGCAGTTCTTC. Translation gives CASSLGRGPNEQFF.

V gene TRBV10-3 combines with J gene TRBJ2-7; 10 nucleotides match TRBD2. CDR3 length equals 14 residues. V lost 10 bases to trimming and J lost 3 bases; unmatched junction nucleotides: 9. Per germline, CDR1 ENHRY and CDR2 SYGVKD. The CDR3 spells CATSTTSGDYEQYF. The CDR3 DNA follows: TGTGCCACCAGCACTACTAGCGGGGACTACGAGCAGTACTTC.

The chain carries TRBV6-2 or TRBV6-3 and TRBJ1-6; D unclear. V was pared by 2 bases and J by 9 bases, with 8 bases between. Germline V gives CDR1 MNHEY, CDR2 SVGEGT. CDR3 length: 13 amino acids. DNA of the CDR3: TGTGCCAGCAGTTACGTCAGTCTTTCACCCCTCCACTTT. Residues: CASSYVSLSPLHF.

This chain links TRBV3-1 (or the pseudogene TRBV3-2) with TRBJ2-4, with 9 bases lining up with TRBD2. This CDR3 has 14 residues. Unmatched junction bases numbered 5, after V lost 5 bases and J lost 6 bases. The germline V gene encodes CDR1 LGHDT and CDR2 YNNKEL (reference sequence). The CDR3 spells CASSLAGVLNIQYF. The DNA of the CDR3 is TGTGCCAGCAGCTTAGCGGGGGTATTAAACATTCAGTACTTC.